This T cell receptor beta chain was identified during a study of response to subunit inactivated influenza vaccine. Points from the study as a whole: Only a handful of new T cells, the authors suggested, are recruited with each seasonal influenza vaccination.

As to this clonotype: Its antigen is not identified.

TCRdb reprocessed the RT-PCR reads via MiXCR and lists one record per CDR3 protein. Among under 950,000 distinct CDR3 sequences listed, less than 25% were seen once. Specimen: PBMCs from blood, collected 4 to 6 days after vaccination. The sequence came from a man between 50 and 59 years old who received an inactivated influenza vaccine.

The CDR3 spells CSARDPEAFF. CDR3 bases: TGCAGTGCTAGAGATCCGGAAGCTTTCTTT. The chain carries TRBV20-1 and TRBJ1-1; D is ambiguous. Between the trimmed V and J ends, which lost 0 bases and 8 bases, there was a span of 4 bases. The CDR3 covers 10 residues. CDR1 is DFQATT, CDR2 SNEGSKA, per germline (reference sequence).